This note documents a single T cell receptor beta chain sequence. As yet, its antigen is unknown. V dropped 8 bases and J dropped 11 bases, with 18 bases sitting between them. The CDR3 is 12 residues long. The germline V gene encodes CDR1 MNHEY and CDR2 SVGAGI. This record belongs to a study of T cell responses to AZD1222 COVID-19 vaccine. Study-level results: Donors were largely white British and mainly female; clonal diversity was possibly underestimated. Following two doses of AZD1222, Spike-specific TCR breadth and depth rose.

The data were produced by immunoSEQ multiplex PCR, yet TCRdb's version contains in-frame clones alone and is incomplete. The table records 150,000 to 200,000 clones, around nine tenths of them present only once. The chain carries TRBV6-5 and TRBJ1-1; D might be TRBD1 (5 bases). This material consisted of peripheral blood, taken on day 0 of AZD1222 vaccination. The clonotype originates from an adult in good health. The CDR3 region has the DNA TGTGCCAGCCTGGGACCGACTTTTATGGCTTTCTTT. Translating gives CASLGPTFMAFF.